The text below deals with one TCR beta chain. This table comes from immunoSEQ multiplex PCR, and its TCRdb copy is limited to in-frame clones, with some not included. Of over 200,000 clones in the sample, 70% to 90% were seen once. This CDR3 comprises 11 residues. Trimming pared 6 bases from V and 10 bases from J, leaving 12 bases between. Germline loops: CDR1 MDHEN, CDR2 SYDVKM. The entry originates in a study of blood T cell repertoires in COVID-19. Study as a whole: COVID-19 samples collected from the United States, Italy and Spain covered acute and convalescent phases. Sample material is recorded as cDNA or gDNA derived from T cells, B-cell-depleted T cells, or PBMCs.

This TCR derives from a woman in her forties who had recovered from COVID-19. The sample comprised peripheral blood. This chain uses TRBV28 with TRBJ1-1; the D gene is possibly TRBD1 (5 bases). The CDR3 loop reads CASSPGGRAFF. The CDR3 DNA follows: TGTGCCAGCAGCCCTGGGGGGAGAGCTTTCTTT.